These T cell receptor beta chains were read from a single sample in a study of tumor and adjacent non-tumor tissue in lung cancer. MiXCR, run by TCRdb on the multiplex PCR reads, gives a single entry per CDR3 protein. The table shows 81,000 or so distinct CDR3 sequences, with 80% occurring only once. Sequencing was performed on lung tumor tissue. Every receptor here comes from a woman between 50 and 59 years old with non-small cell lung cancer. Each CDR3 is given with its conserved first and last residue. The D gene is left open where the match is weak. A row's size may be missing; if present it is once, few, many or a size class.

V	J	size	D	CDR3	DNA
TRBV4-1	TRBJ2-7	-	-	CASSPGTSTPYERYF	TGCGCCAGCAGCCCCGGGACATCCACCCCCTATGAGCGGTACTTC
TRBV5-1	TRBJ2-1	-	-	CTSSPQGRAYNKQFF	TGCACCAGCAGCCCCCAGGGAAGGGCCTACAATAAGCAGTTCTTC
TRBV28	TRBJ1-5	-	-	CASSLGGSDQAQHF	TGTGCCAGCAGTTTGGGGGGTAGCGATCAGGCCCAGCATTTT
TRBV10-3	TRBJ2-7	-	-	CAISAKTGRNLFYKQYF	TGTGCCATCAGTGCTAAAACGGGACGGAACTTGTTCTACAAGCAGTACTTC
TRBV19	TRBJ2-2	-	TRBD2	CASSDRRREGYTGELFF	TGTGCTAGTAGTGACCGTCGGAGGGAGGGATACACCGGGGAACTGTTTTTT
TRBV30	TRBJ1-1	once	TRBD1	CIFKDRDRGNTEAFF	TGTATTTTCAAAGACCGGGACAGGGGAAACACTGAAGCTTTCTTT
TRBV11-2	TRBJ2-1	few	TRBD2	CTSSLIAGGDDEQFF	TGTACCAGCAGCCTTATAGCGGGAGGAGACGATGAGCAGTTCTTC
TRBV6-2/TRBV6-3	TRBJ2-7	-	-	CGSSYSTGTSSYEQYF	TGTGGCAGCAGTTACTCTACAGGGACGAGCTCCTACGAGCAGTATTTC
TRBV4-1	TRBJ1-1	few	-	CASSQPTLMNTEVFF	TGCGCCAGCAGCCAACCGACTCTAATGAACACTGAAGTGTTCTTT
TRBV29-1	TRBJ1-1	-	TRBD1	CSVEEGAGTEAFF	TGCAGCGTTGAGGAGGGGGCAGGAACTGAAGCCTTCTTT
TRBV28	TRBJ2-7	-	-	CASSFRPTSDSYEQYF	TGCGCCAGCAGTTTTAGGCCTACATCCGACTCCTACGAGCAGTACTTC
TRBV6-2/TRBV6-3	TRBJ2-1	-	-	CISSIGVEQFF	TGTATCAGCAGCATAGGTGTTGAGCAGTTCTTC
TRBV29-1	TRBJ1-2	-	TRBD1	CSVEVGQAPDGYTF	TGCAGCGTTGAAGTAGGACAGGCCCCCGATGGCTACACGTTC
TRBV5-4	TRBJ2-7	-	-	CASFRNLYEQYF	TGTGCCAGCTTTCGGAACCTCTACGAGCAGTACTTC
TRBV11-3	TRBJ2-1	few	TRBD1	CASSLTGGNEQFF	TGTGCCAGTAGCTTAACAGGGGGCAATGAGCAGTTCTTC
TRBV6-1	TRBJ2-5	-	-	CVSSEGPGDGTQYF	TGTGTCAGCAGTGAAGGGCCAGGGGATGGGACCCAATACTTC
TRBV6-5	TRBJ1-6	-	-	CASRGIWDSPLHF	TGTGCCAGCAGAGGGATATGGGATTCACCCCTCCACTTT
TRBV20-1	TRBJ2-5	-	-	CCASISQETQYF	TGCTGTGCTAGTATTTCCCAAGAGACCCAGTACTTC
TRBV20-1	TRBJ2-3	-	-	CSVAGEGTDTLYF	TGCAGTGTGGCGGGAGAAGGGACAGATACGTTGTATTTT
TRBV11-2	TRBJ1-2	-	TRBD1	CASSLEGGIDGYTF	TGCGCTAGCAGCTTAGAAGGGGGCATCGATGGCTACACCTTC
TRBV28	TRBJ2-1	-	TRBD2	CASSLKTSGRHNEQFF	TGTGCCAGCAGTTTAAAGACTAGCGGAAGACACAATGAGCAGTTCTTC
TRBV6-2/TRBV6-3	TRBJ2-5	-	-	CASSPRTGMVVTYQETQYF	TGTGCCAGTAGTCCACGAACGGGGATGGTGGTAACGTACCAAGAGACCCAGTACTTC
TRBV6-1	TRBJ2-7	medium-sized	-	CASSRAGSYEQYF	TGTGCCAGCAGTCGAGCGGGCTCCTACGAGCAGTACTTC
TRBV20-1	TRBJ2-3	-	TRBD1	CSARDWRQGAPDTQCF	TGCAGTGCTAGAGATTGGCGACAGGGGGCCCCGGATACGCAGTGTTTT
TRBV6-6	TRBJ2-1	-	TRBD2	CASTPPPGLAGAGSYNEQFF	TGTGCCAGCACTCCTCCGCCGGGGCTAGCGGGAGCGGGCTCCTACAATGAGCAGTTCTTC
TRBV6-1	TRBJ2-5	-	-	CAGSEGPGDGTQYF	TGTGCCGGTAGTGAAGGGCCAGGGGATGGGACCCAGTACTTC
TRBV6-1	TRBJ2-7	-	TRBD2	CASRGSSGRDAGQYF	TGTGCCAGCAGAGGTAGTAGCGGGAGGGACGCCGGGCAGTACTTC
TRBV20-1	TRBJ2-2	-	TRBD1	CSARNPGQGNTGELFF	TGCAGCGCTAGAAATCCGGGACAGGGTAACACCGGGGAGCTGTTTTTT
TRBV29-1	TRBJ2-1	-	-	CSVVFGNEQFF	TGCAGCGTTGTTTTCGGGAATGAGCAATTCTTC
TRBV5-5	TRBJ1-5	-	-	CASSGRGFVQSRHF	TGTGCCAGCAGCGGGCGGGGTTTCGTCCAGTCCCGGCATTTT
TRBV28	TRBJ2-6	-	-	CASSLWRGAGTGANVLSF	TGTGCCAGCAGTTTATGGAGGGGGGCCGGGACTGGGGCCAACGTCCTGAGTTTC
TRBV4-1	TRBJ1-1	-	-	CASSQDQYRMNTEALF	TGCGCCAGCAGCCAAGACCAGTACCGGATGAACACTGAAGCTCTCTTT
TRBV20-1	TRBJ2-1	-	-	CTAVAPYFYNEQFF	TGCACTGCCGTAGCGCCTTACTTCTACAATGAGCAGTTCTTC
TRBV12-3/TRBV12-4	TRBJ2-1	-	-	CASGRDGTRLFNKQFF	TGTGCCAGCGGTCGGGACGGGACAAGGTTATTCAATAAGCAGTTCTTC
TRBV4-1	TRBJ2-1	-	-	CASSHDSASGYNEQFF	TGCGCCAGCAGCCACGATTCCGCTAGTGGTTACAATGAGCAGTTCTTC
TRBV4-2	TRBJ2-5	-	-	CASHQVFGRDETQYF	TGTGCCAGCCACCAAGTCTTCGGCAGGGATGAGACCCAGTACTTC
TRBV7-9	TRBJ1-2	-	-	CASSLGHSSRGYTF	TGTGCCAGCAGCCTGGGACACTCCAGCCGTGGCTACACCTTC
TRBV20-1	TRBJ2-5	-	-	CSARNSVERHAQYF	TGCAGTGCTAGAAACTCTGTGGAACGGCACGCCCAGTACTTC
TRBV20-1	TRBJ2-1	-	-	CSAKDGIHNEQFF	TGCAGTGCTAAAGACGGGATCCACAATGAGCAGTTCTTC
TRBV29-1	TRBJ1-3	-	-	CSVDSGCGSDNTIYF	TGCAGCGTTGACTCGGGCTGCGGCTCTGATAACACCATATATTTT
TRBV12-3/TRBV12-4	TRBJ1-2	medium-sized	-	CASSHSRFYGYTF	TGTGCCAGCAGCCACAGCCGTTTCTATGGCTACACCTTC
TRBV11-2	TRBJ2-1	once	TRBD2	CAISFIAGGDNEQVF	TGTGCCATCAGCTTTATAGCGGGAGGGGACAATGAGCAGGTCTTC
TRBV20-1	TRBJ1-3	-	-	CSASAGAVFGNTIYF	TGCAGTGCTAGCGCAGGGGCTGTATTTGGAAACACCATATATTTT
TRBV20-1	TRBJ1-3	-	-	CSARVARGVEGITICF	TGCAGTGCTAGAGTCGCGCGGGGGGTGGAGGGAATCACCATATGTTTT
TRBV20-1	TRBJ2-3	-	TRBD2	CSARTSVPDTHYF	TGCAGTGCCCGGACTAGCGTCCCAGATACTCACTATTTT
TRBV6-1	TRBJ2-1	-	-	CASNENGYEQFF	TGTGCTAGCAATGAAAATGGGTATGAGCAGTTCTTC